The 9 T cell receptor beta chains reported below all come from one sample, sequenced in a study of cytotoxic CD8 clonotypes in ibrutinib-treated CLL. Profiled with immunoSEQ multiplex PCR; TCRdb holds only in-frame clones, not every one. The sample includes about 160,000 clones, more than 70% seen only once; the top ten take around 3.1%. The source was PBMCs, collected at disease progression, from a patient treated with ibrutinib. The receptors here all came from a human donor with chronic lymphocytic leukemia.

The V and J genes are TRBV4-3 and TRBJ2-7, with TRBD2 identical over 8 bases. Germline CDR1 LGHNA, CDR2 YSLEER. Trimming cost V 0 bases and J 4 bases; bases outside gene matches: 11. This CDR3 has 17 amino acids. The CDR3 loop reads CASSQEGEGLGSYEQYF. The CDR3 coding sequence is TGCGCCAGCAGCCAAGAAGGTGAGGGACTAGGTTCATACGAGCAGTACTTC.

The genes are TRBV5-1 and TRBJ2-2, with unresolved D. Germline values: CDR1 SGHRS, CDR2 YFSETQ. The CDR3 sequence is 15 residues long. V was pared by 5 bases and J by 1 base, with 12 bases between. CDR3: CASRLTYENTGELFF. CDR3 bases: TGCGCCAGCAGGCTGACTTATGAGAACACCGGGGAGCTGTTTTTT.

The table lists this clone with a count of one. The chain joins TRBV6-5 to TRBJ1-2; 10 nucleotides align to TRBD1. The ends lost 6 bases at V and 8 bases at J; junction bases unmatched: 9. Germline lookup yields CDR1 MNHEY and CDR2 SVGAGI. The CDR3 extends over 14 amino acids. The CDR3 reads CASSRDRGSGGYTF. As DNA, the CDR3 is TGTGCCAGCAGCAGGGACAGGGGATCGGGAGGCTACACCTTC.

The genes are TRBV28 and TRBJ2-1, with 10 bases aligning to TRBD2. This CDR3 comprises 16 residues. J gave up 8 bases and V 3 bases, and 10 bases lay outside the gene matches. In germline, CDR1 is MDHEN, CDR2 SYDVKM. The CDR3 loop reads CASSFAGLAGVDEQFF. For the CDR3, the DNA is TGTGCCAGCAGTTTTGCCGGCCTAGCGGGAGTAGATGAGCAGTTCTTC.

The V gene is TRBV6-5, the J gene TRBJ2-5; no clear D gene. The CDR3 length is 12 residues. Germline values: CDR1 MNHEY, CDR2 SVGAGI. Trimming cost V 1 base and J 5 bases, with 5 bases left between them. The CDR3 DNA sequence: TGTGCCAGCAGTTACTTCGGGGAGACCCAGTACTTC. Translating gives CASSYFGETQYF.

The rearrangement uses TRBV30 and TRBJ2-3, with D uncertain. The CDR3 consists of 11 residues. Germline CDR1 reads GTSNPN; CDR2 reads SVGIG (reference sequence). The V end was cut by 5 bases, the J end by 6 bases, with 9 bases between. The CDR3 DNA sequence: TGTGCCTGGTGGAATCGGGATACGCAGTATTTT. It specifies CAWWNRDTQYF.

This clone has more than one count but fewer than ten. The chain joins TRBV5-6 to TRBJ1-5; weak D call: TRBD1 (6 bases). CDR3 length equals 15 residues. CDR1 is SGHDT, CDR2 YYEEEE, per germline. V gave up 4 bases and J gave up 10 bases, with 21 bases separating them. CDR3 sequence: CASSSRGAGGSPQHF. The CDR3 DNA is TGTGCCAGCAGCAGTAGGGGGGCCGGCGGAAGTCCCCAGCATTTT. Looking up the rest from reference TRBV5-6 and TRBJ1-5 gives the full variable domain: DAGVTQSPTHLIKTRGQQVTLRCSPKSGHDTVSWYQQALGQGPQFIFQYYEEEERQRGNFPDRFSGHQFPNYSSELNVNALLLGDSALYLCASSSRGAGGSPQHFGDGTRLSIL.

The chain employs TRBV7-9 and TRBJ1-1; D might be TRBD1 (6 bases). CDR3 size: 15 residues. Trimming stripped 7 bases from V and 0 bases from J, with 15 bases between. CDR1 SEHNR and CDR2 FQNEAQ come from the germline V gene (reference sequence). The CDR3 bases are TGTGCCAGCAAGAAGGCAGGGGTCATGAACACTGAAGCTTTCTTT. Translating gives CASKKAGVMNTEAFF.

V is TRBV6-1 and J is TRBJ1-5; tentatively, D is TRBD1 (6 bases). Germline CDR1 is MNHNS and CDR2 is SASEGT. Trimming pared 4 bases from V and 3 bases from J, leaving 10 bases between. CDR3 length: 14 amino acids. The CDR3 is CASSGQAINQPQHF. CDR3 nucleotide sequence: TGTGCCAGCAGTGGACAGGCGATCAATCAGCCCCAGCATTTT.